Listed here is a single TCR beta chain. Profiled with immunoSEQ multiplex PCR; TCRdb holds only in-frame clones, not every one. The sample has more than 70,000 clones; around 74% are singletons. The data stem from a study of blood T cell repertoires in COVID-19. The CDR3 has 15 amino acids. Germline-derived CDR1 and CDR2 are SGHRS and YFSETQ. Trimming removed 0 bases from V and 3 bases from J, with 12 bases in between. This sequence originates from a human donor in a cohort sampled during active COVID-19. The J gene is TRBJ1-2, the V gene TRBV5-1; D call uncertain. What was sequenced was peripheral blood. CDR3 in DNA: TGCGCCAGCAGCTTGGCCCCGGGAAACTACTATGGCTACACCTTC. Protein sequence: CASSLAPGNYYGYTF.